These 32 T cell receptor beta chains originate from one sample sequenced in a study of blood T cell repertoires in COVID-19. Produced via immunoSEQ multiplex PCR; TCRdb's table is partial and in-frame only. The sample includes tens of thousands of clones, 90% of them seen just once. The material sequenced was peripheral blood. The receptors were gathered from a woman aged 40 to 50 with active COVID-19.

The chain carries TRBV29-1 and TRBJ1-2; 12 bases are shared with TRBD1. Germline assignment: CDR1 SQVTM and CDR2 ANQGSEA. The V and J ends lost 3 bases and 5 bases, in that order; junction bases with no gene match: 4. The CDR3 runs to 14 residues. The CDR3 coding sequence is TGCAGCGTTGAGGGACAGGGGGCTTGGTATGGCTACACCTTC. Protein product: CSVEGQGAWYGYTF.

The DNA of the CDR3 is TGTGCCAGCAGCTTAGTTTCCTCGGAGGAGACCCAGTACTTC. Amino acids: CASSLVSSEETQYF. This sequence joins TRBV11-3 and TRBJ2-5; D remains ambiguous. The CDR3 length is 14 residues. Germline V CDR1 and CDR2: SGHNT, YENEEA. V was trimmed by 1 base and J by 5 bases, leaving 11 bases between them.

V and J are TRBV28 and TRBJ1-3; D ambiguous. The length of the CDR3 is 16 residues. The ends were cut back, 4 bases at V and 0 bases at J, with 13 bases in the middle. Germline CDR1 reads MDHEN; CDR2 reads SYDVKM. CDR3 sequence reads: CASSSPGHPSGNTIYF. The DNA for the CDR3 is TGTGCCAGCAGTTCTCCGGGTCACCCCTCTGGAAACACCATATATTTT.

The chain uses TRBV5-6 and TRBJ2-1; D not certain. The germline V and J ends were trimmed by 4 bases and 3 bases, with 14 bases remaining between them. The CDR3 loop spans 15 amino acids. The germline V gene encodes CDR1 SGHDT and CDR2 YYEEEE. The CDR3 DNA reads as TGTGCCAGCAGCCCCCCGGTGCAGGACTACAATGAGCAGTTCTTC. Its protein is CASSPPVQDYNEQFF.

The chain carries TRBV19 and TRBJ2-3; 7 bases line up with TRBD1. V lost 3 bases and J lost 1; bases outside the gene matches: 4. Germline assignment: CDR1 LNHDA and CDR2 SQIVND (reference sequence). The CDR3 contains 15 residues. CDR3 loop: CASSMGQTRTDTQYF. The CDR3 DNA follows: TGTGCCAGTAGTATGGGACAGACCCGCACAGATACGCAGTATTTT.

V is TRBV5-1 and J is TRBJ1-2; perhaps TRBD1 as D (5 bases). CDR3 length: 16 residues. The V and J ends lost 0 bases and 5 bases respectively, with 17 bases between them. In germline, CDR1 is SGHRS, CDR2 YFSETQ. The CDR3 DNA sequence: TGCGCCAGCAGCTTGGGACCCGACAGAGGATTATATGGCTACACCTTC. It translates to CASSLGPDRGLYGYTF.

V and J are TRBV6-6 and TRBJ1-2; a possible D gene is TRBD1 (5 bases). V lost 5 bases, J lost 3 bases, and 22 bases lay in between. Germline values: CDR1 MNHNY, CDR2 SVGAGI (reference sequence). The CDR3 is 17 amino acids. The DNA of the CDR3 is TGTGCCAGCAGTCCGGGACTTTATGAGGTCTCGGACTATGGCTACACCTTC. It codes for CASSPGLYEVSDYGYTF.

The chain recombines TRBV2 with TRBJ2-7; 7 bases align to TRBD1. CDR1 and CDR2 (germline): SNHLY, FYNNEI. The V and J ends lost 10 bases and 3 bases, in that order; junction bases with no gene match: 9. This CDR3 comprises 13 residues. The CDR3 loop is CAIRSGQIYEQYF. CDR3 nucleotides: TGTGCCATCCGGTCGGGACAGATCTACGAGCAGTACTTC. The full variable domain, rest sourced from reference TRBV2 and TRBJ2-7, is EPEVTQTPSHQVTQMGQEVILRCVPISNHLYFYWYRQILGQKVEFLVSFYNNEISEKSEIFDDQFSVERPDGSNFTLKIRSTKLEDSAMYFCAIRSGQIYEQYFGPGTRLTVT.

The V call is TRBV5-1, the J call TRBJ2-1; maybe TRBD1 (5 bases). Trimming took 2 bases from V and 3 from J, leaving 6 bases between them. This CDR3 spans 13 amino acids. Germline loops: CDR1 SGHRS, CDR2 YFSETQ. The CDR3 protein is CASSLRGYNEQFF. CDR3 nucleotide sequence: TGCGCCAGCAGCTTAAGGGGCTACAATGAGCAGTTCTTC.

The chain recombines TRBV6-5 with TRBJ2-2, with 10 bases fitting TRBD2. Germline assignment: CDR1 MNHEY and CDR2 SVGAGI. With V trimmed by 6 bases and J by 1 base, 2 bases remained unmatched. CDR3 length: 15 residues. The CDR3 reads CASSRTSGNTGELFF. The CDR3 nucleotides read TGTGCCAGCAGCCGGACTAGCGGGAACACCGGGGAGCTGTTTTTT.

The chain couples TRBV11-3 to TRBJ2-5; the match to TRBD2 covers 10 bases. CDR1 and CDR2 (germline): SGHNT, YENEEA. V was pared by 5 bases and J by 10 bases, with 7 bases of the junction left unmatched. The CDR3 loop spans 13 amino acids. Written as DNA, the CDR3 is TGTGCCAGCAGCACATCTAGCGGGGGTAACCAGTACTTC. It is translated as CASSTSSGGNQYF.

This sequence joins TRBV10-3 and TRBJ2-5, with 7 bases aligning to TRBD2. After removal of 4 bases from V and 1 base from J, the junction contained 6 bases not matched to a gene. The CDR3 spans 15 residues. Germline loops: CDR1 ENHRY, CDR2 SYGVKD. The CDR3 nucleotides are TGTGCCATCAGTGGGACCTTAGCGGGCCAAGAGACCCAGTACTTC. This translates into CAISGTLAGQETQYF.

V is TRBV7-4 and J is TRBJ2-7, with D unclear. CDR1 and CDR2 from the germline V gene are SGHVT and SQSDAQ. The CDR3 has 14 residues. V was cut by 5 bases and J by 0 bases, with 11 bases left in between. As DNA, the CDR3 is TGTGCCAGCAGCCCGACAACCCCCTCCTACGAGCAGTACTTC. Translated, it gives CASSPTTPSYEQYF.

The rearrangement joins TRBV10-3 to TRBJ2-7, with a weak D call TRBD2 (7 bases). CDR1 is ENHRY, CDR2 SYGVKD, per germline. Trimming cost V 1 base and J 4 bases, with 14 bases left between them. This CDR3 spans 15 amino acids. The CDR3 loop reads CAISEFGGADYEQYF. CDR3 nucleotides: TGTGCCATCAGTGAGTTTGGGGGGGCAGATTACGAGCAGTACTTC.

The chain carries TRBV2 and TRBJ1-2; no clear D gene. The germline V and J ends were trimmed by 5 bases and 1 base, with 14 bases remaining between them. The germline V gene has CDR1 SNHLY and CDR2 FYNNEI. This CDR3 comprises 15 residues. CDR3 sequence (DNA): TGTGCCAGCAGTCCGCTGACAAGCTATAACTATGGCTACACCTTC. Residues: CASSPLTSYNYGYTF.

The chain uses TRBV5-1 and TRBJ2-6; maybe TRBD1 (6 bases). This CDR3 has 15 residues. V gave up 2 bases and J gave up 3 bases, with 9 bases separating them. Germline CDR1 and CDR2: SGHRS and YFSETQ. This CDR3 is CASSFRGYGANVLTF. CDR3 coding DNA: TGCGCCAGCAGCTTTAGGGGGTATGGGGCCAACGTCCTGACTTTC.

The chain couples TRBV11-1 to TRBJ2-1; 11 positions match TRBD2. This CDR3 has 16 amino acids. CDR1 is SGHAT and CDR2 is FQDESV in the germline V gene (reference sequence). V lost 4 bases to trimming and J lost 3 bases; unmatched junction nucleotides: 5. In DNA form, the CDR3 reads TGTGCCAGCAGCTCAAAGACTAGCGGGGACTACAATGAGCAGTTCTTC. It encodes CASSSKTSGDYNEQFF.

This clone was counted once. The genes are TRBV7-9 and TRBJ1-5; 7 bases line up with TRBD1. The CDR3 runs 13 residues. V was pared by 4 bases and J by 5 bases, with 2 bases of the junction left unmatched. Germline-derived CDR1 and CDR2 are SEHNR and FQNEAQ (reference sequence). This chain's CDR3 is CASSSQGDQPQHF. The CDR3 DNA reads TGTGCCAGCAGCTCCCAGGGGGATCAGCCCCAGCATTTT.

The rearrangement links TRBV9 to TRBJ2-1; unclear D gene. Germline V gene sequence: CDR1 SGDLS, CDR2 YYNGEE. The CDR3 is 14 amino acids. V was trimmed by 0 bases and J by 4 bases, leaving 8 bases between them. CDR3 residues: CASSVEVQYNEQFF. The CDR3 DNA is TGTGCCAGCAGCGTAGAGGTACAGTACAATGAGCAGTTCTTC.

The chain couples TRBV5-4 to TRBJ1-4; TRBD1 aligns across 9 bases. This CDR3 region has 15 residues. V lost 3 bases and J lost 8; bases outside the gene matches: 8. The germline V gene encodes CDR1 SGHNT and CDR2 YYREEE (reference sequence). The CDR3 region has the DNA TGTGCCAGCAGCTCCCGACGGGACAGGGTCGAAAAACTGTTTTTT. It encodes CASSSRRDRVEKLFF.

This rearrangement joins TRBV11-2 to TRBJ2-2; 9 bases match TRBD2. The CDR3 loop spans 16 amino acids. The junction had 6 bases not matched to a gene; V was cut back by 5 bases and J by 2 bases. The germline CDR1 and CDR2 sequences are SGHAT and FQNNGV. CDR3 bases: TGTGCCAGCAGCCCCTCTAGCGGGGAAAACACCGGGGAGCTGTTTTTT. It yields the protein CASSPSSGENTGELFF.

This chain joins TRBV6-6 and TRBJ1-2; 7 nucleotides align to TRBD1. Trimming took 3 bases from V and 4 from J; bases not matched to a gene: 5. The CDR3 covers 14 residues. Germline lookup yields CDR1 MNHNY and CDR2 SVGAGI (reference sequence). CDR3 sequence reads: CASSYEGQAYGYTF. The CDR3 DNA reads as TGTGCCAGCAGTTATGAAGGACAGGCCTATGGCTACACCTTC.

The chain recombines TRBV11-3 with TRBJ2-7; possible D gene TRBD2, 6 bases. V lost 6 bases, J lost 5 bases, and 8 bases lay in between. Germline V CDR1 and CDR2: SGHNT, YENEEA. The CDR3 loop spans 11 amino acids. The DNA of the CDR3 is TGTGCCAGCAGGGGGGGACACGAGCAGTACTTC. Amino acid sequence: CASRGGHEQYF.

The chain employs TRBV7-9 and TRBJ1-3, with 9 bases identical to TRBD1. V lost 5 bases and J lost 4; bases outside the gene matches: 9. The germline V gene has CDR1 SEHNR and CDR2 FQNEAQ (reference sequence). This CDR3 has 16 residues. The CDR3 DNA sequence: TGTGCCAGCAGCCCCCCGGGACAGGGATCAGGAAACACCATATATTTT. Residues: CASSPPGQGSGNTIYF.

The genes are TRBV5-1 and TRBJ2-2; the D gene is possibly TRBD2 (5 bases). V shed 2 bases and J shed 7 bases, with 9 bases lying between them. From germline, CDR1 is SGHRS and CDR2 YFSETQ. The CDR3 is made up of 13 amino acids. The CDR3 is CASSFRAGGELFF. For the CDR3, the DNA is TGCGCCAGCAGCTTCCGGGCGGGCGGGGAGCTGTTTTTT.

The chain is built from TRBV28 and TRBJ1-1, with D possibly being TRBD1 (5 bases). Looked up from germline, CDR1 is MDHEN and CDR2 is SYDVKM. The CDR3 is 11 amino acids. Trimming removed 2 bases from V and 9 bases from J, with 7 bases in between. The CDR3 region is CASSLGGKAFF. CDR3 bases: TGTGCCAGCAGTTTAGGGGGGAAAGCTTTCTTT.

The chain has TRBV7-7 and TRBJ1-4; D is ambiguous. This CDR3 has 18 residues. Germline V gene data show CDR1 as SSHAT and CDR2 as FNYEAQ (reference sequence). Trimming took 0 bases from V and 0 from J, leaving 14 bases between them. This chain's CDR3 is CASSLATADQATNEKLFF. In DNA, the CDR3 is TGTGCCAGCAGCTTAGCGACGGCGGATCAAGCAACTAATGAAAAACTGTTTTTT.

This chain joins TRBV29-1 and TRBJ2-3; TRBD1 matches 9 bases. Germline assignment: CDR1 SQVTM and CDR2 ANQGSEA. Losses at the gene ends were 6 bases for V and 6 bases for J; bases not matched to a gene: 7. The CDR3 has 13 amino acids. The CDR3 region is CSVGGQGRDTQYF. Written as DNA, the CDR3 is TGCAGCGTAGGGGGACAGGGAAGGGATACGCAGTATTTT.

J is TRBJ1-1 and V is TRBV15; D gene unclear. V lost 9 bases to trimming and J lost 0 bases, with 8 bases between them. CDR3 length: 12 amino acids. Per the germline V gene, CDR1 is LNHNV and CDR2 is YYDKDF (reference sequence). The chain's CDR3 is CATAEMNTEAFF. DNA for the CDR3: TGTGCCACGGCAGAAATGAACACTGAAGCTTTCTTT.

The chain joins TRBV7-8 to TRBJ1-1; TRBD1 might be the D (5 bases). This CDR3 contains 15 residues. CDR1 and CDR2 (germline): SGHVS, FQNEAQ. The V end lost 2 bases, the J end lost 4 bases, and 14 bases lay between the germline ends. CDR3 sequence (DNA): TGTGCCAGCAGCTTACAAGGGGCGCGGGGCACTGAAGCTTTCTTT. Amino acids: CASSLQGARGTEAFF.

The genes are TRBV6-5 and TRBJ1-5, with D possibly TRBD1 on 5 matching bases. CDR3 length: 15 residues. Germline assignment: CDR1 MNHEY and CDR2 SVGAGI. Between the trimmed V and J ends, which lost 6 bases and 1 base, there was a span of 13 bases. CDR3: CASRFREESNQPQHF. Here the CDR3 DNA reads TGTGCCAGCAGATTCAGGGAAGAAAGCAATCAGCCCCAGCATTTT.

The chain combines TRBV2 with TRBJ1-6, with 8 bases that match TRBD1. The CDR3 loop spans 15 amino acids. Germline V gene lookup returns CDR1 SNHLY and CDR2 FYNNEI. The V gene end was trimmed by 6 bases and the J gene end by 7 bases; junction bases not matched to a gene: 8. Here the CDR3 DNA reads TGTGCCAGCAGGGGGTGGACAGGGCGAAATTCACCCCTCCACTTT. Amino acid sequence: CASRGWTGRNSPLHF.